Included here is one TCR beta chain sequence, with context. The target antigen is unknown. The V and J ends lost 2 bases and 0 bases respectively, with 11 bases between them. The CDR3 contains 16 residues. Germline V lookup: CDR1 SGHRS, CDR2 YFSETQ. This entry belongs to a study of T cells in Graves' hyperthyroidism and ophthalmopathy. Whole-study findings and limits: Before onset, ophthalmopathy was predicted by the model a median 6.5 months earlier. Within blood appeared most thyroid clonotypes that had expanded above 0.001.

Amplified regions were TCR beta CDR3 sequences from RNA transcripts. Using the HTBI primer set, a first-round RT-PCR was run on the TCR CDR3. Via MiXCR, TCRdb re-called the multiplex PCR reads, giving one row per CDR3 protein. The table records 300,000 to 450,000 distinct CDR3 sequences, 15% to 17% of them present only once. Sequencing used blood. The origin of this receptor is a woman between 18 and 29 years old with Graves' hyperthyroidism that later progressed to Graves' ophthalmopathy. J is TRBJ2-2 and V is TRBV5-1; D gene uncertain. The CDR3 coding sequence is TGCGCCAGCAGCTTCACGGTACGGTCGAACACCGGGGAGCTGTTTTTT. Its translation is CASSFTVRSNTGELFF. The full variable domain, in which reference TRBV5-1 and TRBJ2-2 provide the parts outside the CDR3, is KAGVTQTPRYLIKTRGQQVTLSCSPISGHRSVSWYQQTPGQGLQFLFEYFSETQRNKGNFPGRFSGRQFSNSRSEMNVSTLELGDSALYLCASSFTVRSNTGELFFGEGSRLTVL.